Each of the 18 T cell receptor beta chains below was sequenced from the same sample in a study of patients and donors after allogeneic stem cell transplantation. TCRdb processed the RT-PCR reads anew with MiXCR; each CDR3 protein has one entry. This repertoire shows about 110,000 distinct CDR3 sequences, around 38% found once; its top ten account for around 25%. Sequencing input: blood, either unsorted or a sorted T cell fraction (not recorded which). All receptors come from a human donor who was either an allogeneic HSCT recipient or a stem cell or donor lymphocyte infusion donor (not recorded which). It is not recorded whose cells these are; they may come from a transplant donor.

The CDR3 DNA reads as TGTGCCAGCAGCTTCCTACAGAGACCGGGACTAGTGAATCCGAGGAACACAGATACGCAGTATTTT. Its translation: CASSFLQRPGLVNPRNTDTQYF. The chain is built from TRBV7-9 and TRBJ2-3; 8 bases map to TRBD2. This CDR3 is built from 22 residues. V shed 3 bases, J shed 2 bases, and the junction held 25 bases outside the gene matches. CDR1 and CDR2 from the germline V gene are SEHNR and FQNEAQ (reference sequence). Filled out from reference TRBV7-9 and TRBJ2-3, the complete variable domain reads DTGVSQNPRHKITKRGQNVTFRCDPISEHNRLYWYRQTLGQGPEFLTYFQNEAQLEKSRLLSDRFSAERPKGSFSTLEIQRTEQGDSAMYLCASSFLQRPGLVNPRNTDTQYFGPGTRLTVL.

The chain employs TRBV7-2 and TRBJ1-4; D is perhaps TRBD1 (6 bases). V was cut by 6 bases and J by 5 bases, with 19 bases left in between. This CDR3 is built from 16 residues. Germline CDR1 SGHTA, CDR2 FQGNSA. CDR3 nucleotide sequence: TGTGCCAGCAGTGTCCAGGGGTCCACTTTAAATGAAAAACTGTTTTTT. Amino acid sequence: CASSVQGSTLNEKLFF.

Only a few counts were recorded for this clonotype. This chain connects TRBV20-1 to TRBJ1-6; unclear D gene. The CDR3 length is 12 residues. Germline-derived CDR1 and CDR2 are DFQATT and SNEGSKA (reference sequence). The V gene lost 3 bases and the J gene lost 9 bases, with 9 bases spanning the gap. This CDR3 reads CSASGSLSPLHF. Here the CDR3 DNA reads TGCAGTGCTAGCGGCAGTCTTTCACCCCTCCACTTT.

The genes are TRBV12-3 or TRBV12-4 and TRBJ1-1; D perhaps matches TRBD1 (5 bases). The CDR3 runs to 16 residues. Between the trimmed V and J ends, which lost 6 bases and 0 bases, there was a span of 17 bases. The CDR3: CASSFGHLLMNTEAFF. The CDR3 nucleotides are TGTGCCAGCAGCTTTGGACATTTACTCATGAACACTGAAGCTTTCTTT.

The CDR3, as DNA: TGTGCCAGCAGCTTCCAGGGAGGCCCCACAGATACGCAGTATTTT. Its protein product is CASSFQGGPTDTQYF. The chain has TRBV11-2 and TRBJ2-3; TRBD2 is a possible D gene (6 bases). The germline CDR1 and CDR2 sequences are SGHAT and FQNNGV. Trimming stripped 3 bases from V and 2 bases from J, with 12 bases between. The CDR3 spans 15 residues.

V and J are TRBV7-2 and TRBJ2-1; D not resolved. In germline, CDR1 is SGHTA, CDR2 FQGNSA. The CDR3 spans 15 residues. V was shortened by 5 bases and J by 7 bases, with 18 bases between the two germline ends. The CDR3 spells CASSHALGHGNEQFF. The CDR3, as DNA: TGTGCCAGCAGCCACGCCCTAGGGCATGGAAATGAGCAGTTCTTC.

CDR3 loop: CASSISGGSQYF. DNA for the CDR3: TGTGCCAGTAGTATTAGCGGGGGGTCCCAGTACTTC. The V and J genes are TRBV19 and TRBJ2-5; 10 nucleotides line up with TRBD2. The ends lost 3 bases at V and 9 bases at J; junction bases unmatched: 1. The length of the CDR3 is 12 residues. CDR1 and CDR2 (germline): LNHDA, SQIVND (reference sequence).

The CDR3 loop reads CASSPETGAGNTIYF. The DNA of the CDR3 is TGTGCCAGCTCACCTGAGACAGGGGCTGGAAACACCATATATTTT. V usage is TRBV18 and J usage is TRBJ1-3; 8 bases match TRBD1. With 3 bases clipped from V and 2 bases from J, the junction kept 3 bases outside the gene matches. This CDR3 comprises 15 residues. Germline V gene data show CDR1 as KGHSH and CDR2 as LQKENI. The full variable domain, its missing parts supplied by reference TRBV18 and TRBJ1-3, is NAGVMQNPRHLVRRRGQEARLRCSPMKGHSHVYWYRQLPEEGLKFMVYLQKENIIDESGMPKERFSAEFPKEGPSILRIQQVVRGDSAAYFCASSPETGAGNTIYFGEGSWLTVV.

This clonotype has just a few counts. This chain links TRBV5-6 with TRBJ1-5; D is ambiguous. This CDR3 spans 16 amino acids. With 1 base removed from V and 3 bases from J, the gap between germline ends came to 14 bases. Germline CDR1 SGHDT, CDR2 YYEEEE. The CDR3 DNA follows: TGTGCCAGCAGCTTGTTTGAGACGGACCCCAATCAGCCCCAGCATTTT. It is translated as CASSLFETDPNQPQHF.

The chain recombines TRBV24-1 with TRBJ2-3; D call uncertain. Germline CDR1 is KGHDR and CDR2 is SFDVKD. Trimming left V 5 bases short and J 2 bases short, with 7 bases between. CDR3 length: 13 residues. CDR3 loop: CATSVSVTDTQYF. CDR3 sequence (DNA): TGTGCCACCAGTGTGAGCGTCACAGATACGCAGTATTTT.

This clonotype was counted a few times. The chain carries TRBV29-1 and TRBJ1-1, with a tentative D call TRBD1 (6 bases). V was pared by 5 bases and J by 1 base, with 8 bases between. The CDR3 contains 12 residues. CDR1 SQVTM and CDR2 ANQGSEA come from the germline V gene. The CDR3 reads CSVRRGNTEAFF. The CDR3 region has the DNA TGCAGCGTTCGCAGGGGGAACACTGAAGCTTTCTTT. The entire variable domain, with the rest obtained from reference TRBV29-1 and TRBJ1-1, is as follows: SAVISQKPSRDICQRGTSLTIQCQVDSQVTMMFWYRQQPGQSLTLIATANQGSEATYESGFVIDKFPISRPNLTFSTLTVSNMSPEDSSIYLCSVRRGNTEAFFGQGTRLTVV.

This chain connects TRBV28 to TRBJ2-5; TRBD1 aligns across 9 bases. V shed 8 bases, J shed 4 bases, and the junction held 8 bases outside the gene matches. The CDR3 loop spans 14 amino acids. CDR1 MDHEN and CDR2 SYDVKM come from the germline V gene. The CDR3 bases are TGTGCCAGCCGCGGGACAGGGAGGGGAGAGACCCAGTACTTC. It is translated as CASRGTGRGETQYF. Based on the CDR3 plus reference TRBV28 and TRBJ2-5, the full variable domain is DVKVTQSSRYLVKRTGEKVFLECVQDMDHENMFWYRQDPGLGLRLIYFSYDVKMKEKGDIPEGYSVSREKKERFSLILESASTNQTSMYLCASRGTGRGETQYFGPGTRLLVL.

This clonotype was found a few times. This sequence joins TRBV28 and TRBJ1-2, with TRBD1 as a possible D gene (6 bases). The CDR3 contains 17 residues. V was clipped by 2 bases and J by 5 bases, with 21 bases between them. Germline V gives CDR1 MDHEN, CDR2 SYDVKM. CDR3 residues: CASSLGGHWSNIYGYTF. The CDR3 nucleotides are TGTGCCAGCAGTTTAGGGGGGCACTGGAGCAATATTTATGGCTACACCTTC.

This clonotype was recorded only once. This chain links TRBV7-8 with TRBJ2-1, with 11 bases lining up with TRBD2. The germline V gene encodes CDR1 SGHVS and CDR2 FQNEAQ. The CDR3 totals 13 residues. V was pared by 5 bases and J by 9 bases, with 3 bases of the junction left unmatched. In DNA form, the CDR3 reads TGTGCCAGCAGCGAACTAGCGGGAGCTGAGCAGTTCTTC. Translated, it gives CASSELAGAEQFF.

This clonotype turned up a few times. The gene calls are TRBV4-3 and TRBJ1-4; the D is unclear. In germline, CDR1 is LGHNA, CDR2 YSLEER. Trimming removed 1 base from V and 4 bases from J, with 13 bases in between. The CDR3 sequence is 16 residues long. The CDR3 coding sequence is TGCGCCAGCAGCCAAGCCCCCACAGTATATAATGAAAAACTGTTTTTT. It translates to CASSQAPTVYNEKLFF.

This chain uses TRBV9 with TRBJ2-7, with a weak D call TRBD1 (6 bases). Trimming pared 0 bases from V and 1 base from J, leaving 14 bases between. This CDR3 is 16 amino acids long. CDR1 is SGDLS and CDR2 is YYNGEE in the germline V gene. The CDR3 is CASSVEAWTESYEQYF. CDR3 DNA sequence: TGTGCCAGCAGCGTAGAGGCATGGACAGAATCCTACGAGCAGTACTTC.

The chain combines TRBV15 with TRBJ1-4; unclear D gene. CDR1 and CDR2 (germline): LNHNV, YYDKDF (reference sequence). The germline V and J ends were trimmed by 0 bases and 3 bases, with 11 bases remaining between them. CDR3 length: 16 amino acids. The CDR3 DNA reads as TGTGCCACCAGCAGAGATCCCCACGTAGCTAATGAAAAACTGTTTTTT. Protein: CATSRDPHVANEKLFF. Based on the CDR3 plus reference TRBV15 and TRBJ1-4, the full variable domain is DAMVIQNPRYQVTQFGKPVTLSCSQTLNHNVMYWYQQKSSQAPKLLFHYYDKDFNNEADTPDNFQSRRPNTSFCFLDIRSPGLGDTAMYLCATSRDPHVANEKLFFGSGTQLSVL.

CDR3 in DNA: TGTGCCACCAGTGGGACTAGCGGGATTGGCACCGGGGAGCTGTTTTTT. Translated, it gives CATSGTSGIGTGELFF. The genes are TRBV24-1 and TRBJ2-2; TRBD2 matches 12 bases. CDR3 length equals 16 residues. V gave up 5 bases and J gave up 4 bases; unmatched junction bases: 4. The germline gives CDR1 KGHDR, CDR2 SFDVKD.